Following are 22 T cell receptor beta chains from one sample sequenced in a study of cytomegalovirus exposure and HLA in healthy donors. Amplification used 60 Vbeta primers and 13 Jbeta primers. The table came from immunoSEQ multiplex PCR; TCRdb's copy has only in-frame clones and leaves some out. The sample holds around 150,000 clones, about 75% seen once. The material sequenced was PBMCs. The receptors here all came from a man younger than 35 in good health and CMV-seropositive.

This clone occurred a few times. The chain recombines TRBV7-9 with TRBJ2-1; the match to TRBD2 covers 8 bases. CDR3 size: 14 residues. J gave up 7 bases and V 5 bases, and 7 bases lay outside the gene matches. Germline assignment: CDR1 SEHNR and CDR2 FQNEAQ (reference sequence). In DNA form, the CDR3 reads TGTGCCAGCAGCCCCGGGATAGCGGGAAATGAGCAGTTCTTC. It yields the protein CASSPGIAGNEQFF.

For this clone: Mismatch with germline at one junction end may stem from a read error. V and J are TRBV19 and TRBJ1-5; D perhaps matches TRBD1 (6 bases). The CDR3 extends over 14 amino acids. Looked up from germline, CDR1 is LNHDA and CDR2 is SQIVND (reference sequence). CDR3 in DNA: TGTGCCAGTAATATAAGGGACACCAATCAGCCCCAGCATTTT. Translating gives CASNIRDTNQPQHF.

This chain uses TRBV4-1 with TRBJ1-1; a possible D gene is TRBD1 (5 bases). Germline values: CDR1 MGHRA, CDR2 YSYEKL. The CDR3 consists of 14 residues. V lost 2 bases and J lost 1, with 8 bases in between. The CDR3 loop is CASSQKTGNTEAFF. The CDR3 DNA sequence: TGCGCCAGCAGCCAAAAAACAGGGAACACTGAAGCTTTCTTT.

This clone was recorded a few times. The chain combines TRBV18 with TRBJ1-4; D is ambiguous. CDR3 length: 14 residues. The germline V gene has CDR1 KGHSH and CDR2 LQKENI. Trimming removed 6 bases at V and 6 bases at J, with 14 bases between. The CDR3 loop reads CASSPRQNYEKLFF. CDR3 in DNA: TGTGCCAGCTCCCCTCGCCAGAATTATGAAAAACTGTTTTTT.

This clone has a single count. This chain uses TRBV18 with TRBJ2-7; 12 bases are shared with TRBD2. The germline V gene encodes CDR1 KGHSH and CDR2 LQKENI. The CDR3 consists of 15 residues. V lost 6 bases, J lost 7 bases, and 10 bases stayed unmatched. CDR3 DNA sequence: TGTGCCAGCTCGCCGACTAGCGGGAGTGTTCGGGAGCAGTACTTC. It translates to CASSPTSGSVREQYF.

This clone turned up a few times. The chain carries TRBV15 and TRBJ2-7, with TRBD2 as a possible D gene (5 bases). CDR1 is LNHNV, CDR2 YYDKDF, per germline (reference sequence). The CDR3 loop spans 13 amino acids. Trimming left V 9 bases short and J 6 bases short, with 18 bases between. The CDR3 region is CATGRRADSEQYF. The CDR3 nucleotides read TGTGCCACGGGGAGAAGAGCGGACTCCGAGCAGTACTTC.

This chain joins TRBV11-2 and TRBJ2-2, with TRBD2 matching over 9 bases. J lost 0 bases, V lost 5 bases, and 13 bases had no gene match. Germline V gene sequence: CDR1 SGHAT, CDR2 FQNNGV. There are 19 residues in the CDR3. The CDR3 spells CASSPGSKRLAANTGELFF. In nucleotides, the CDR3 is TGTGCCAGCAGCCCGGGAAGTAAGAGACTAGCGGCGAACACCGGGGAGCTGTTTTTT. Filled out from reference TRBV11-2 and TRBJ2-2, the complete variable domain reads EAGVAQSPRYKIIEKRQSVAFWCNPISGHATLYWYQQILGQGPKLLIQFQNNGVVDDSQLPKDRFSAERLKGVDSTLKIQPAKLEDSAVYLCASSPGSKRLAANTGELFFGEGSRLTVL.

This clone turned up a few times. V gene TRBV30 combines with J gene TRBJ2-7; D possibly corresponds to TRBD2 (5 bases). The CDR3 runs 12 residues. Germline CDR1 and CDR2: GTSNPN and SVGIG (reference sequence). V shed 3 bases and J shed 6 bases, with 12 bases lying between them. The CDR3 DNA follows: TGTGCCTGGAGGTTTGGGAGAAGCGAGCAGTACTTC. This translates into CAWRFGRSEQYF.

This clone was seen a single time. The CDR3 here is CASSLVAGGDNEQFF. As DNA, the CDR3 is TGTGCCAGCAGCTTGGTGGCGGGAGGGGACAATGAGCAGTTCTTC. The chain links TRBV5-4 to TRBJ2-1, with TRBD2 matching 9 bases. This CDR3 has 15 residues. J lost 5 bases, V lost 0 bases, and 3 bases had no gene match. Germline CDR1 is SGHNT and CDR2 is YYREEE (reference sequence). The full variable domain, with the rest looked up from reference TRBV5-4 and TRBJ2-1, is ETGVTQSPTHLIKTRGQQVTLRCSSQSGHNTVSWYQQALGQGPQFIFQYYREEENGRGNFPPRFSGLQFPNYSSELNVNALELDDSALYLCASSLVAGGDNEQFFGPGTRLTVL.

The chain uses TRBV18 and TRBJ2-3; TRBD2 agrees at 7 bases. The CDR3 is 15 residues long. Germline trimming cut 6 bases from V and 2 bases from J; bases unmatched to any gene: 8. CDR1 is KGHSH, CDR2 LQKENI, per germline. The CDR3 DNA follows: TGTGCCAGCTCTCGAACCGGGACTACCACAGATACGCAGTATTTT. As protein: CASSRTGTTTDTQYF.

The chain joins TRBV18 to TRBJ1-1, with unresolved D. The germline CDR1 and CDR2 sequences are KGHSH and LQKENI. Trimming removed 3 bases from V and 4 bases from J, with 12 bases in between. The CDR3 has 14 amino acids. The CDR3 DNA is TGTGCCAGCTCACCCGGGTCCGCGTCCACTGAAGCTTTCTTT. It codes for CASSPGSASTEAFF.

This clone came up a few times. The chain employs TRBV28 and TRBJ1-1; TRBD1 might be the D (5 bases). The CDR3 spans 12 residues. With 5 bases removed from V and 8 bases from J, the gap between germline ends came to 12 bases. The germline gives CDR1 MDHEN, CDR2 SYDVKM. CDR3 loop: CASSIQGREAFF. The CDR3, as DNA: TGTGCCAGCAGTATCCAGGGCCGGGAAGCTTTCTTT.

CDR3 protein: CASKGPGLAAPYQETQYF. CDR3 sequence (DNA): TGTGCCAGCAAGGGGCCGGGACTAGCGGCCCCGTACCAAGAGACCCAGTACTTC. The J gene is TRBJ2-5, the V gene TRBV2, with 11 bases identical to TRBD2. The CDR3 covers 18 residues. From germline, CDR1 is SNHLY and CDR2 FYNNEI. The junction had 13 bases not matched to a gene; V was cut back by 7 bases and J by 0 bases. The variable domain in full, completed from reference TRBV2 and TRBJ2-5, reads EPEVTQTPSHQVTQMGQEVILRCVPISNHLYFYWYRQILGQKVEFLVSFYNNEISEKSEIFDDQFSVERPDGSNFTLKIRSTKLEDSAMYFCASKGPGLAAPYQETQYFGPGTRLLVL.

The J gene is TRBJ2-5, the V gene TRBV5-1, with D hard to call. V was trimmed by 0 bases and J by 3 bases, leaving 6 bases between them. The CDR3 is made up of 13 amino acids. CDR1 is SGHRS, CDR2 YFSETQ, per germline. The CDR3 loop reads CASSLGDKETQYF. As DNA, the CDR3 is TGCGCCAGCAGCTTGGGAGATAAAGAGACCCAGTACTTC.

The genes are TRBV2 and TRBJ2-7; TRBD2 matches 14 bases. Germline CDR1 reads SNHLY; CDR2 reads FYNNEI. After removal of 6 bases from V and 4 bases from J, the junction contained 2 bases not matched to a gene. The CDR3 consists of 14 residues. The CDR3 DNA reads TGTGCCAGCAGGGGGACTAGCGGGAGATACGAGCAGTACTTC. Translated: CASRGTSGRYEQYF.

This chain uses TRBV11-2 with TRBJ1-5, with D unclear. Germline V gene data show CDR1 as SGHAT and CDR2 as FQNNGV. V lost 0 bases and J lost 7, with 4 bases in between. The CDR3 covers 12 residues. CDR3: CASSLDRQPQHF. CDR3 sequence (DNA): TGTGCCAGCAGCTTAGATCGGCAGCCCCAGCATTTT.

The rearrangement uses TRBV6-1 and TRBJ2-1; 11 nucleotides line up with TRBD2. CDR3 size: 13 residues. V shed 6 bases and J 6 bases; nucleotides not matched to a gene: 1. Germline V CDR1 and CDR2: MNHNS, SASEGT. The CDR3 reads CASSGLAGNEQFF. For the CDR3, the DNA is TGTGCCAGCAGCGGACTAGCGGGCAATGAGCAGTTCTTC.

The chain combines TRBV5-6 with TRBJ2-3; TRBD2 aligns across 11 bases. This CDR3 has 16 amino acids. V gave up 4 bases and J gave up 6 bases; unmatched junction bases: 10. CDR1 and CDR2 from the germline V gene are SGHDT and YYEEEE. The CDR3 DNA follows: TGTGCCAGCAGCAGGGGACTAGCGGAGAGGGACGATACGCAGTATTTT. Its translation is CASSRGLAERDDTQYF.

The rearrangement joins TRBV30 to TRBJ2-2, with TRBD2 matching over 14 bases. CDR1 is GTSNPN and CDR2 is SVGIG in the germline V gene (reference sequence). The CDR3 length is 14 residues. Here the CDR3 reads CAGTSGRLGGELFF. For the CDR3, the DNA is TGTGCTGGGACTAGCGGGAGATTGGGCGGGGAGCTGTTTTTT.

CDR3 loop: CASSLITGATGELFF. The CDR3 bases are TGTGCCAGCAGCTTAATCACAGGGGCCACCGGGGAGCTGTTTTTT. The chain employs TRBV7-3 and TRBJ2-2; 7 bases agree with TRBD1. Germline lookup yields CDR1 SGHTA and CDR2 FQGTGA. CDR3 length: 15 amino acids. V shed 1 base, J shed 4 bases, and the junction held 3 bases outside the gene matches.

The chain is built from TRBV25-1 and TRBJ2-3, with D possibly being TRBD2 (5 bases). The CDR3 consists of 12 residues. The V end lost 6 bases, the J end lost 5 bases, and 9 bases lay between the germline ends. Germline V CDR1 and CDR2: MGHDK, SYGVNS. The CDR3: CASSAEGDTQYF. The CDR3 DNA reads TGTGCCAGCAGCGCCGAGGGAGATACGCAGTATTTT.

The chain carries TRBV28 and TRBJ2-5; 12 nucleotides agree with TRBD2. This CDR3 contains 16 residues. Per the germline V gene, CDR1 is MDHEN and CDR2 is SYDVKM. V trimming: 5 bases; J trimming: 5 bases; junction bases outside the gene matches: 9. CDR3 nucleotide sequence: TGTGCCAGCAGTGACCCTAGCGGGAGGGCATGGGAGACCCAGTACTTC. Its translation: CASSDPSGRAWETQYF.